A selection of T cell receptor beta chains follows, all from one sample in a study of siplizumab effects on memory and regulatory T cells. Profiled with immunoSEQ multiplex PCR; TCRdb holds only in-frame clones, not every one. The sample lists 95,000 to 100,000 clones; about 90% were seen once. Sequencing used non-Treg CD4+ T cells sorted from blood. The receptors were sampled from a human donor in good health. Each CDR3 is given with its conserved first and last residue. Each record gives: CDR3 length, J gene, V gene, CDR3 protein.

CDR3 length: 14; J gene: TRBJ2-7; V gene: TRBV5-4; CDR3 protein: CASSERLRKNEQYF
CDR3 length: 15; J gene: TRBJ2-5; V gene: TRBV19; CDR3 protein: CASSIGGTTEETQYF
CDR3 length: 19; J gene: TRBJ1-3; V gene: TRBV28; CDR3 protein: CASSSLPGQGFYSGNTIYF
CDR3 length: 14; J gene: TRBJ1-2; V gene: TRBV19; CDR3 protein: CASSIGGANYGYTF
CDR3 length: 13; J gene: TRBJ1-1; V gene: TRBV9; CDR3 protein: CASSEGQTTEAFF
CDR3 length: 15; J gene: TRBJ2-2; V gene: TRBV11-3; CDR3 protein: CASSGRTGSTGELFF
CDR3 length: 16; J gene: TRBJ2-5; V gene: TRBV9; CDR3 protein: CASSEAGGRAGETQYF
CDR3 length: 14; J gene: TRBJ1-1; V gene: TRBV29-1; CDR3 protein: CSVERDRGRTEAFF
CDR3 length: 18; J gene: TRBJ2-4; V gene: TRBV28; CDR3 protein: CASSSYYRGQLAKNIQYF
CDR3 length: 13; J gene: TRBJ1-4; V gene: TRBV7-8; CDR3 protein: CASSPGPGEKLFF
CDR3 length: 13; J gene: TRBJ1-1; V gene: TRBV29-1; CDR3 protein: CSATGQLDTEAFF
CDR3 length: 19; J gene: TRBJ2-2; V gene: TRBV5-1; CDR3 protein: CASSLRQTGLAVNTGELFF
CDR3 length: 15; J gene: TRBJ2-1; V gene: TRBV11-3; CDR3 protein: CASSLQSGAYNEQFF
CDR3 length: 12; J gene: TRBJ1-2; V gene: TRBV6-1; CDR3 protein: CASSEGPGGYTF
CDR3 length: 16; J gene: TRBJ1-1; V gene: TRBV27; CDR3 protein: CASRERKRDLNTEAFF
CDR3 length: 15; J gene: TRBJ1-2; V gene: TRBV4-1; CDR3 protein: CASSQVRGALYGYTF
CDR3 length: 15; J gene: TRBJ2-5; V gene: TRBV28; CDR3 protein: CASNTLAVYKETQYF
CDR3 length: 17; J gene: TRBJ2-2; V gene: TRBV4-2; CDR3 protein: CASSQDRVAGESGELFF
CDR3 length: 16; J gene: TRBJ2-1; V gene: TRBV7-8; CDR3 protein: CASSSLAGIYYNEQFF
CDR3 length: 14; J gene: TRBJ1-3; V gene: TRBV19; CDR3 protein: CATGPRISGNTIYF
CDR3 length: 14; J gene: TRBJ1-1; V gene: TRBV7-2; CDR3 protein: CASSPGQGGAEAFF
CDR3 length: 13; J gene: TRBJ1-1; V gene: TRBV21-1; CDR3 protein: CASSKIGDTEAFF
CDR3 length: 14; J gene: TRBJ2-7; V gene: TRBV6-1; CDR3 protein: CASGAGTGNHEQYF
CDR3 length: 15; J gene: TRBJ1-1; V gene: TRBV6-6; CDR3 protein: CASGGAVLGRTEAFF
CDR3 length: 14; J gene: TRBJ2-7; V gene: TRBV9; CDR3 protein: CASSEGLWDYEQYF
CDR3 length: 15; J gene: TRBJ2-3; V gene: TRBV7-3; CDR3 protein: CASSLKGGSGDTQYF